Reported below is one T cell receptor beta chain. Germline trimming cut 2 bases from V and 1 base from J; bases unmatched to any gene: 6. The CDR3 loop spans 15 amino acids. In germline, CDR1 is SGDLS, CDR2 YYNGEE. The method was immunoSEQ multiplex PCR; TCRdb's version includes in-frame clones alone and lacks a portion of them. This sample has about 55,000 clones, with 75% to 90% found just once. The data were obtained in a study of blood T cell repertoires in COVID-19. Study in general: COVID-19 samples from acute and convalescent phases originated in the United States, Italy and Spain.

This TCR was recovered from a man in his sixties with acute or convalescent COVID-19. The V and J genes are TRBV9 and TRBJ2-7, with TRBD2 identical over 7 bases. What was sequenced was peripheral blood. As DNA, the CDR3 is TGTGCCAGCAGCGTGGGCAGCGGGATGTCCTACGAGCAGTACTTC. Translated, it gives CASSVGSGMSYEQYF.